This passage covers 31 T cell receptor beta chains from one sample sequenced in a study of cytomegalovirus exposure and HLA in healthy donors. The PCR employed 60 Vbeta primers together with 13 Jbeta primers. Profiling relied on immunoSEQ multiplex PCR, and the TCRdb table lists in-frame clones only, not all of them. The sample consists of about 170,000 clones, 70% to 90% of them appearing once. The specimen was PBMCs. These receptors all stem from a woman in her late teens or twenties in good health and CMV-seronegative.

This sequence joins TRBV10-1 and TRBJ2-5; D remains unclear. The J call may be incorrect, as the DNA end agrees better with TRBJ2-7. The germline gives CDR1 WNHNN, CDR2 SYGVQD (reference sequence). This CDR3 has 13 residues. The CDR3 protein is CASSESGLYEQYF. The CDR3 DNA is TGCGCCAGCAGTGAGTCGGGCCTATACGAGCAGTACTTC.

This rearrangement joins TRBV11-2 to TRBJ2-7; D not certain. Per the germline V gene, CDR1 is SGHAT and CDR2 is FQNNGV. The CDR3 loop spans 13 amino acids. Trimming took 0 bases from V and 0 from J, leaving 3 bases between them. CDR3 sequence (DNA): TGTGCCAGCAGCTTAGACAACTCCTACGAGCAGTACTTC. Translating gives CASSLDNSYEQYF.

This chain links TRBV2 with TRBJ1-6; TRBD1 might be the D (5 bases). This CDR3 has 15 amino acids. The V end was cut by 6 bases, the J end by 5 bases, with 14 bases between. CDR1 and CDR2 (germline): SNHLY, FYNNEI. The CDR3 loop reads CASSPVGGNNSPLHF. The CDR3 DNA follows: TGTGCCAGCAGCCCGGTTGGGGGGAATAATTCACCCCTCCACTTT.

The chain is built from TRBV2 and TRBJ2-7; D is undetermined. There are 14 residues in the CDR3. The germline V gene has CDR1 SNHLY and CDR2 FYNNEI. V lost 7 bases and J 0 bases, leaving 13 bases between the germline ends. The CDR3 reads CASTYEAASYEQYF. The CDR3 DNA sequence: TGTGCCAGCACCTACGAGGCAGCCTCCTACGAGCAGTACTTC.

This sequence joins TRBV6-1 and TRBJ1-5, with D possibly being TRBD1 (5 bases). Trimming cost V 8 bases and J 3 bases, with 8 bases left between them. In germline, CDR1 is MNHNS, CDR2 SASEGT. The CDR3 spans 12 residues. CDR3 sequence: CASGQFNQPQHF. CDR3 DNA sequence: TGTGCCAGCGGACAATTCAATCAGCCCCAGCATTTT.

The genes are TRBV11-2 and TRBJ1-4; 9 bases agree with TRBD1. Trimming cost V 1 base and J 7 bases; bases outside gene matches: 1. This CDR3 contains 14 residues. Germline CDR1 SGHAT, CDR2 FQNNGV. As DNA, the CDR3 is TGTGCCAGCAGCTTAGTGGACAGGGGTGAAAAACTGTTTTTT. Translated, it gives CASSLVDRGEKLFF.

J is TRBJ1-2 and V is TRBV6-1; 7 positions match TRBD1. The CDR3 spans 15 residues. Germline V gene sequence: CDR1 MNHNS, CDR2 SASEGT. The trim removed 2 bases at V and 6 bases at J, leaving 9 bases unmatched. CDR3 sequence: CASSERDRAFDGYTF. The CDR3 nucleotides are TGTGCCAGCAGTGAAAGAGACAGGGCGTTCGATGGCTACACCTTC.

This rearrangement joins TRBV4-1 to TRBJ2-7; no reliable D call. The CDR3 extends over 13 amino acids. The V end lost 1 base, the J end lost 5 bases, and 9 bases lay between the germline ends. CDR1 is MGHRA and CDR2 is YSYEKL in the germline V gene. The CDR3 sequence: CASSQVLLDEQYF. CDR3 DNA: TGCGCCAGCAGCCAAGTTTTACTTGACGAGCAGTACTTC.

Regarding this clone: This sample also contains other DNA sequences that code for the same CDR3. This chain connects TRBV5-1 to TRBJ2-1, with TRBD1 matching over 9 bases. Germline assignment: CDR1 SGHRS and CDR2 YFSETQ. The CDR3 spans 14 residues. V shed 3 bases, J shed 4 bases, and the junction held 2 bases outside the gene matches. The DNA for the CDR3 is TGCGCCAGCAGCTCCGGACAGGGGTACAATGAGCAGTTCTTC. Translated, it gives CASSSGQGYNEQFF.

This chain uses TRBV7-2 with TRBJ2-5, with 9 bases fitting TRBD2. Per the germline V gene, CDR1 is SGHTA and CDR2 is FQGNSA. CDR3 length: 14 amino acids. J lost 7 bases, V lost 1 base, and 4 bases had no gene match. The CDR3 here is CASSLVGAGGTQYF. CDR3 bases: TGTGCCAGCAGCTTAGTGGGAGCGGGAGGGACCCAGTACTTC.

This chain joins TRBV7-3 and TRBJ2-6; a possible D gene is TRBD1 (5 bases). CDR3 size: 16 residues. Looked up from germline, CDR1 is SGHTA and CDR2 is FQGTGA. Between the trimmed V and J ends, which lost 2 bases and 2 bases, there was a span of 10 bases. CDR3 sequence reads: CASSLSRATGANVLTF. The CDR3 coding sequence is TGTGCCAGCAGCTTATCCAGGGCCACTGGGGCCAACGTCCTGACTTTC.

V gene TRBV20-1 combines with J gene TRBJ2-7; 9 nucleotides line up with TRBD1. This CDR3 comprises 11 residues. From germline, CDR1 is DFQATT and CDR2 SNEGSKA (reference sequence). The CDR3 region is CSSDRGSVQYF. CDR3 nucleotides: TGCAGCTCGGACAGGGGTTCGGTGCAGTACTTC.

This clone was found a few times. The genes are TRBV10-2 and TRBJ2-5, with D possibly TRBD1 on 5 matching bases. V was shortened by 5 bases and J by 4 bases, with 14 bases between the two germline ends. The CDR3 spans 14 residues. Germline V gene sequence: CDR1 WSHSY, CDR2 SAAADI. The CDR3 DNA reads as TGCGCCAGCAGTCAGAGCAGGGTGGTAGAGACCCAGTACTTC. This sequence encodes CASSQSRVVETQYF.

This chain joins TRBV18 and TRBJ2-7; 8 bases match TRBD2. Germline-derived CDR1 and CDR2 are KGHSH and LQKENI. With V trimmed by 8 bases and J by 7 bases, 7 bases remained unmatched. This CDR3 region has 12 residues. The DNA of the CDR3 is TGTGCCAGCACCCCGGGACTAGGGGAGCAGTACTTC. It is translated as CASTPGLGEQYF.

This clone was observed once. The V call is TRBV10-3, the J call TRBJ2-5, with a weak D call TRBD1 (6 bases). The J call may be faulty, since TRBJ2-7 better matches the DNA end. In germline, CDR1 is ENHRY, CDR2 SYGVKD. The CDR3 runs 15 residues. The CDR3 reads CAISDPSGESYEQYF. The CDR3 coding sequence is TGTGCCATCAGTGACCCATCAGGGGAGTCCTACGAGCAGTACTTC.

The chain couples TRBV25-1 to TRBJ2-1; TRBD1 matches at 7 bases. The CDR3 sequence is 15 residues long. Germline loops: CDR1 MGHDK, CDR2 SYGVNS. V shed 6 bases and J 8 bases; nucleotides not matched to a gene: 13. CDR3 nucleotides: TGTGCCAGCAGCTCGCCCGGACAGGCCGTCGATGAGCAGTTCTTC. It yields the protein CASSSPGQAVDEQFF.

The genes are TRBV2 and TRBJ1-6; 7 bases align to TRBD1. J was trimmed by 9 bases and V by 5 bases; bases with no gene match: 7. The CDR3 runs to 14 residues. Germline CDR1 SNHLY, CDR2 FYNNEI. In DNA, the CDR3 is TGTGCCAGCAGTCCCGACAGGGAGGTTTCACCCCTCCACTTT. Its translation is CASSPDREVSPLHF.

The chain carries TRBV28 and TRBJ2-5; no definite D call. Near its end, the DNA agrees better with TRBJ2-7, so the J call may be wrong. This CDR3 comprises 15 residues. In germline, CDR1 is MDHEN, CDR2 SYDVKM. CDR3 in amino acids: CASSLPSTYSYEQYF. The CDR3 bases are TGTGCCAGCAGTTTACCCTCCACGTACTCCTACGAGCAGTACTTC.

The sample holds one count of this clone. The chain recombines TRBV15 with TRBJ2-5; D unclear. Germline V gives CDR1 LNHNV, CDR2 YYDKDF (reference sequence). The V end lost 1 base, the J end lost 4 bases, and 13 bases lay between the germline ends. The CDR3 is 15 residues long. CDR3 protein: CATSRVAAPGETQYF. CDR3 sequence (DNA): TGTGCCACCAGCAGAGTGGCAGCCCCGGGAGAGACCCAGTACTTC.

This clone was recorded a few times. The chain has TRBV27 and TRBJ2-7; 12 bases map to TRBD2. The V gene's germline CDR1 is MNHEY and CDR2 SMNVEV (reference sequence). This CDR3 has 15 residues. J gave up 5 bases and V 6 bases, and 8 bases lay outside the gene matches. The DNA of the CDR3 is TGTGCCAGCAGCCCGACTAGCGGGAGTGATCACGAGCAGTACTTC. The encoded protein is CASSPTSGSDHEQYF.

This clone appeared a single time. V is TRBV7-9 and J is TRBJ1-1; 8 bases match TRBD1. CDR3 length: 18 residues. Per germline, CDR1 SEHNR and CDR2 FQNEAQ (reference sequence). The V and J ends lost 1 base and 2 bases, in that order; junction bases with no gene match: 12. This chain's CDR3 is CASSLGDGQGYRNTEAFF. The CDR3 nucleotides are TGTGCCAGCAGCTTAGGTGACGGACAGGGTTATCGAAACACTGAAGCTTTCTTT. Combining the CDR3 with reference TRBV7-9 and TRBJ1-1 gives the whole variable domain DTGVSQNPRHKITKRGQNVTFRCDPISEHNRLYWYRQTLGQGPEFLTYFQNEAQLEKSRLLSDRFSAERPKGSFSTLEIQRTEQGDSAMYLCASSLGDGQGYRNTEAFFGQGTRLTVV.

This chain connects TRBV6-5 to TRBJ2-5; D might be TRBD2 (6 bases). This CDR3 is built from 16 residues. The germline V and J ends were trimmed by 2 bases and 1 base, with 14 bases remaining between them. Looked up from germline, CDR1 is MNHEY and CDR2 is SVGAGI. The CDR3 loop is CASSYGGTARQETQYF. The CDR3 region has the DNA TGTGCCAGCAGTTACGGAGGGACTGCACGCCAAGAGACCCAGTACTTC.

About this clone: Its ends do not fully match the called genes, so a read error is possible. The chain uses TRBV7-7 and TRBJ2-5; D perhaps matches TRBD2 (5 bases). CDR1 is SSHAT, CDR2 FNYEAQ, per germline (reference sequence). The CDR3 has 13 amino acids. CDR3 amino acids: CASSLSPLGEQYF. The CDR3, as DNA: TGTGCTAGCAGCTTATCTCCACTCGGGGAGCAGTACTTC.

In the case of this clone: Other DNA sequences from this sample encode an identical CDR3 as well. The chain couples TRBV9 to TRBJ2-6; no clear D. Germline V CDR1 and CDR2: SGDLS, YYNGEE. The CDR3 is 14 amino acids. With 5 bases removed from V and 0 bases from J, the gap between germline ends came to 6 bases. CDR3 nucleotide sequence: TGTGCCAGCAGTAGATCCTCTGGGGCCAACGTCCTGACTTTC. Residues: CASSRSSGANVLTF. Full variable domain (rest looked up from reference TRBV9 and TRBJ2-6): DSGVTQTPKHLITATGQRVTLRCSPRSGDLSVYWYQQSLDQGLQFLIQYYNGEERAKGNILERFSAQQFPDLHSELNLSSLELGDSALYFCASSRSSGANVLTFGAGSRLTVL.

The J gene is TRBJ1-1, the V gene TRBV7-9, with D possibly TRBD1 on 6 matching bases. Germline V lookup: CDR1 SEHNR, CDR2 FQNEAQ (reference sequence). V shed 6 bases and J shed 0 bases, with 14 bases lying between them. This CDR3 has 15 residues. CDR3 sequence: CASRSTGTMNTEAFF. Here the CDR3 DNA reads TGTGCCAGCAGATCTACCGGGACAATGAACACTGAAGCTTTCTTT.

The chain uses TRBV6-5 and TRBJ2-2; no clear D. Trimming pared 2 bases from V and 0 bases from J, leaving 10 bases between. CDR1 and CDR2 (germline): MNHEY, SVGAGI. The CDR3 extends over 16 amino acids. CDR3 DNA: TGTGCCAGCAGTTACCGGTCCCACGCGAACACCGGGGAGCTGTTTTTT. Its translation: CASSYRSHANTGELFF.

This chain uses TRBV4-1 with TRBJ1-1, with a possible D match to TRBD1 (5 bases). The V and J ends lost 1 base and 3 bases respectively, with 9 bases between them. The V gene's germline CDR1 is MGHRA and CDR2 YSYEKL. The CDR3 totals 14 residues. This CDR3 reads CASSQVGQYTEAFF. For the CDR3, the DNA is TGCGCCAGCAGCCAAGTGGGGCAGTACACTGAAGCTTTCTTT.

The gene calls are TRBV5-1 and TRBJ2-1; 9 bases match TRBD2. The CDR3 spans 15 residues. Germline V gene sequence: CDR1 SGHRS, CDR2 YFSETQ. V gave up 7 bases and J gave up 14 bases; unmatched junction bases: 19. The CDR3 sequence: CASGLGFFSGGEEFF. Written as DNA, the CDR3 is TGCGCCAGCGGGTTAGGGTTCTTTAGCGGGGGAGAGGAGTTCTTC.

The J gene is TRBJ1-5, the V gene TRBV6-1; D may be TRBD1 (5 bases). Looked up from germline, CDR1 is MNHNS and CDR2 is SASEGT. V was pared by 4 bases and J by 11 bases, with 12 bases between. This CDR3 region has 12 residues. The CDR3 sequence is CASSALPGAQHF. The CDR3, as DNA: TGTGCCAGCAGTGCCCTACCGGGGGCCCAGCATTTT.

The rearrangement links TRBV7-9 to TRBJ1-1; D is perhaps TRBD1 (6 bases). The CDR3 covers 17 residues. V lost 0 bases and J lost 1, with 15 bases in between. Germline V lookup: CDR1 SEHNR, CDR2 FQNEAQ (reference sequence). In DNA form, the CDR3 reads TGTGCCAGCAGCTTAGCTACCCTTCGGGGGGCGAACACTGAAGCTTTCTTT. The encoded protein is CASSLATLRGANTEAFF.

This clone has more than one count but fewer than ten. The V gene is TRBV7-2, the J gene TRBJ2-5; D possibly corresponds to TRBD2 (6 bases). CDR3 length: 14 residues. The V gene's germline CDR1 is SGHTA and CDR2 FQGNSA. V was shortened by 1 base and J by 2 bases, with 8 bases between the two germline ends. The CDR3 is CASSLVAAQETQYF. In DNA form, the CDR3 reads TGTGCCAGCAGCTTAGTAGCGGCACAAGAGACCCAGTACTTC.